These T cell receptor beta chains were read from a single sample in a study of shared clonotypes between healthy human individuals. Sequencing was performed with immunoSEQ multiplex PCR; in TCRdb, only in-frame clones are kept and a portion is missing. The sample includes 2 million to 2.5 million clones, around 93% of them seen just once. Sequenced material: naive CD4+ T cells from PBMCs. The origin of the receptors is a man between 18 and 29 years old in good health. Some clones in this sample may be carry-over from other donors' samples. CDR3s include the opening cysteine and the closing phenylalanine or tryptophan. The D gene is left open where the match is weak. Clone size is not always given. Where it is, it says once, few, many or a class for expanded clones.

cdr3_nt: TGTGCCAGCAGTTTGCCCACCCCGACGGCTGAGACCCAGTACTTC; cdr3_aa: CASSLPTPTAETQYF; clone_size: -; v_call: TRBV28; j_call: TRBJ2-5; d_call: -
cdr3_nt: TGTGCCAGCAGTTGGGGAAGCAATCAGCCCCAGCATTTT; cdr3_aa: CASSWGSNQPQHF; clone_size: -; v_call: TRBV6-5; j_call: TRBJ1-5; d_call: -
cdr3_nt: TGTGCCAGCAGTTGGGACAGGCTCAATTCACCCCTCCACTTT; cdr3_aa: CASSWDRLNSPLHF; clone_size: -; v_call: TRBV11-1; j_call: TRBJ1-6; d_call: TRBD1
cdr3_nt: TGCAGCGGTGGGGGGGCCTATGGCTACACCTTC; cdr3_aa: CSGGGAYGYTF; clone_size: -; v_call: TRBV29-1; j_call: TRBJ1-2; d_call: -
cdr3_nt: TGTGCCAGCAGCCCAATCGTTGGGACAGGGAACTACGAGCAGTACTTC; cdr3_aa: CASSPIVGTGNYEQYF; clone_size: -; v_call: TRBV5-4; j_call: TRBJ2-7; d_call: TRBD1
cdr3_nt: TGTGCCACCCGACTCGGGACAGATACGCAGTATTTT; cdr3_aa: CATRLGTDTQYF; clone_size: once; v_call: TRBV28; j_call: TRBJ2-3; d_call: -
cdr3_nt: TGTGCCAGCAGCCCAAATCAAGCCTTCTCCTACAATGAGCAGTTCTTC; cdr3_aa: CASSPNQAFSYNEQFF; clone_size: -; v_call: TRBV6-6; j_call: TRBJ2-1; d_call: -
cdr3_nt: TGTGCCAGCTCCCTAGAAGGGTCGGACACTGAAGCTTTCTTT; cdr3_aa: CASSLEGSDTEAFF; clone_size: -; v_call: TRBV2; j_call: TRBJ1-1; d_call: -
cdr3_nt: TGTGCCAGCAGCCCGGGGAGCAGGGTGAACACTGAAGCTTTCTTT; cdr3_aa: CASSPGSRVNTEAFF; clone_size: -; v_call: TRBV14; j_call: TRBJ1-1; d_call: -
cdr3_nt: TGTGCCAGCAGCACATCGGGCAGCCACACTGAAGCTTTCTTT; cdr3_aa: CASSTSGSHTEAFF; clone_size: -; v_call: TRBV4-2; j_call: TRBJ1-1; d_call: -
cdr3_nt: TGTGCCAGCAGCCGGGTAGAGGCGGTTGGCTACACCTTC; cdr3_aa: CASSRVEAVGYTF; clone_size: once; v_call: TRBV7-9; j_call: TRBJ1-2; d_call: -
cdr3_nt: TGTGCCAGCTCACGCCCCACAGGGGGGTCGGAGACCCAGTACTTC; cdr3_aa: CASSRPTGGSETQYF; clone_size: -; v_call: TRBV18; j_call: TRBJ2-5; d_call: TRBD1
cdr3_nt: TGTGCCAGCAGCGTTAGGGGGAGGGGTGACACAGATACGCAGTATTTT; cdr3_aa: CASSVRGRGDTDTQYF; clone_size: once; v_call: TRBV9; j_call: TRBJ2-3; d_call: -
cdr3_nt: TGTGCCGGGCAAACAGGGGCCTATGGCTACACCTTC; cdr3_aa: CAGQTGAYGYTF; clone_size: once; v_call: TRBV10-3; j_call: TRBJ1-2; d_call: TRBD1
cdr3_nt: TGTGCCAGCAGCTTAGTTTCCCTCTCCTACAATGAGCAGTTCTTC; cdr3_aa: CASSLVSLSYNEQFF; clone_size: once; v_call: TRBV11-1; j_call: TRBJ2-1; d_call: -